The clone carrying this T cell receptor (beta chain) was observed at least ten times. The sample is drawn from a study of HIV-infected patients and healthy controls. cDNA was made from about 480 ng RNA using alpha and beta constant primers. Separate chain-specific third strand synthesis with multiplexing indices produced the alpha and beta libraries. Ligation attached cDNA to a 5' RACE adapter that carried a random hexamer and SP2 site. TCRdb re-derived calls from the 5' RACE reads in MiXCR, one entry per CDR3 protein. Of fewer than 20,000 distinct CDR3 sequences detected, 12% appear once; the ten largest clones hold roughly 11%. Whole blood was used without fractionation, so all unsorted peripheral T cells were included. Control samples came from about nine uninfected healthy donors, a few of them resampled after about three months. V dropped 1 base and J dropped 2 bases, with 6 bases sitting between them. This CDR3 has 15 residues. Germline V gene sequence: CDR1 LNHDA, CDR2 SQIVND (reference sequence).

The origin of this receptor is an adult in good health. The sample taken for sequencing was blood. The V gene is TRBV19, the J gene TRBJ2-6; D unclear. CDR3: CASSIGRTGANVLTF. The CDR3 coding sequence is TGTGCCAGTAGTATAGGAAGGACTGGGGCCAACGTCCTGACTTTC.